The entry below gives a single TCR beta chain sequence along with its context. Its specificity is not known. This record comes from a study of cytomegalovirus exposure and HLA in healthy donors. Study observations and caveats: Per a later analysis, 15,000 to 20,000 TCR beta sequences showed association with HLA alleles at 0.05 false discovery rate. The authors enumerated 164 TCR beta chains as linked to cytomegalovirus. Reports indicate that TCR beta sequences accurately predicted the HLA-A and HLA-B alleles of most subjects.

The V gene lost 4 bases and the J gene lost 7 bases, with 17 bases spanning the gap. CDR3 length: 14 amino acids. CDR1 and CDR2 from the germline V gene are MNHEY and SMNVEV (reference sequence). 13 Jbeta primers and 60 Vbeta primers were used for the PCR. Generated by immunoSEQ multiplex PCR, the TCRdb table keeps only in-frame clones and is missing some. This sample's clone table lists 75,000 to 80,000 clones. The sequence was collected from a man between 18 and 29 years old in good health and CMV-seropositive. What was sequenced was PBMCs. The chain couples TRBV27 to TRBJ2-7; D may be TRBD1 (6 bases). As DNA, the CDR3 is TGTGCCAGCAGTTCTCGGGACACAGCTAAAGAGCAGTACTTC. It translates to CASSSRDTAKEQYF.